The rows below give T cell receptor beta chains drawn from one sample of a study of shared clonotypes between healthy human individuals. TCRdb keeps only in-frame clones here, not all; method: immunoSEQ multiplex PCR. The table records around 720,000 clones, about 80% of them present only once. The sequenced sample consisted of memory CD4+ T cells sorted from blood. Every receptor here comes from a woman in her twenties or thirties in good health. CDR3s include the opening cysteine and the closing phenylalanine or tryptophan. The D gene is left open where the match is weak. The size entry is marked missing in some rows and otherwise reads once, few, many or a size class.

>NA|16|TRBJ2-7|NA|TRBV7-9
CASSDQGTLSSYEQYF
TGTGCCAGCAGCGACCAAGGAACCTTGAGCTCCTACGAGCAGTACTTC
>NA|15|TRBJ1-5|NA|TRBV28
CASSLWAGSNQPQHF
TGTGCCAGCAGTTTATGGGCAGGGAGCAATCAGCCCCAGCATTTT
>NA|15|TRBJ2-2|few|TRBV7-8
CASSLVERSTGELFF
TGTGCCAGCAGCTTAGTCGAGCGGAGCACCGGGGAGCTGTTTTTT
>NA|17|TRBJ2-2|NA|TRBV15
CATSRGKAGGYTGELFF
TGTGCCACCAGCAGAGGAAAAGCGGGCGGTTACACCGGGGAGCTGTTTTTT
>TRBD1|14|TRBJ1-4|few|TRBV28
CASRGTGFNEKLFF
TGTGCCAGCAGGGGGACAGGGTTTAATGAAAAACTGTTTTTT
>TRBD2|17|TRBJ2-3|few|TRBV11-2
CASRLTLSGKPADTQYF
TGTGCCAGCAGACTAACTCTTAGCGGGAAACCCGCAGATACGCAGTATTTT
>NA|15|TRBJ2-2|few|TRBV11-3
CASSLEPPGVGELFF
TGTGCCAGCAGCTTAGAGCCCCCGGGAGTCGGGGAGCTGTTTTTT
>TRBD2|13|TRBJ2-7|few|TRBV19
CASSITGRLEQYF
TGTGCCAGTAGTATAACCGGGAGGCTCGAGCAGTACTTC
>NA|12|TRBJ2-5|NA|TRBV5-1
CASSRSQETQYF
TGCGCCAGCAGCAGGAGCCAAGAGACCCAGTACTTC
>NA|16|TRBJ1-3|NA|TRBV6-1
CASSERDDPSGNTIYF
TGTGCCAGCAGTGAACGGGACGACCCCTCTGGAAACACCATATATTTT
>NA|16|TRBJ1-5|few|TRBV21-1
CASSKARGGPDQPQHF
TGTGCCAGCAGCAAAGCGCGTGGGGGTCCCGATCAGCCCCAGCATTTT
>TRBD1|13|TRBJ1-5|NA|TRBV5-8
CASSRDRNQPQHF
TGTGCCAGCAGCCGGGACAGAAATCAGCCCCAGCATTTT
>TRBD2|14|TRBJ2-5|few|TRBV19
CASRSGLAEETQYF
TGTGCCAGTAGGAGTGGGCTAGCGGAAGAGACCCAGTACTTC
>NA|11|TRBJ2-1|NA|TRBV25-1
CASSDGNEQFF
TGTGCCAGCAGTGACGGTAATGAGCAGTTCTTC
>TRBD1|16|TRBJ1-4|NA|TRBV15
CATSSGTGKANEKLFF
TGTGCCACCAGCAGCGGGACAGGGAAGGCTAATGAAAAACTGTTTTTT
>NA|13|TRBJ1-2|NA|TRBV2
CASSGPPSYGYTF
TGTGCCAGCAGTGGACCGCCGAGCTATGGCTACACCTTC